This TCR beta chain originates from a study of blood T cells in healthy people across ages. The CDR3 is 16 amino acids. CDR1 and CDR2 from the germline V gene are SEHNR and FQNEAQ (reference sequence). The junction had 9 bases not matched to a gene; V was cut back by 2 bases and J by 4 bases. This clonotype was picked up a small number of times. Its antigen is undetermined. PCR was performed a second time for roughly 7 to 12 cycles using a sample-barcoded 5' primer and a J-beta primer mix. A 12-random-nucleotide template-switch adaptor tagged each cDNA molecule. MiXCR, run by TCRdb on the 5' RACE reads, gives a single entry per CDR3 protein. This table has fewer than 1,000,000 distinct CDR3 sequences, around 42% appearing once. Ranging in age from about 6 to 90, the donors were healthy Caucasian individuals from Russia. Study-level results: Naive CD4+ cell counts and diversity both ran higher in long-lived than in aged donors.

Source material: blood. J is TRBJ1-1 and V is TRBV7-9, with TRBD1 matching 8 bases. The TCR originated in a man between 60 and 75 years old in good health. The CDR3 sequence: CASSLIVGQGVTEAFF. The CDR3 bases are TGTGCCAGCAGCTTAATAGTCGGACAGGGAGTCACTGAAGCTTTCTTT.